What follows are 32 T cell receptor beta chains derived from one specimen sequenced in a study of blood T cell repertoires in COVID-19. The data were produced by immunoSEQ multiplex PCR, yet TCRdb's version contains in-frame clones alone and is incomplete. The sample yields 59,000 or so clones, roughly 85% seen once. The sample was peripheral blood. These receptor sequences come from a man between 60 and 75 years old with acute or convalescent COVID-19.

The chain recombines TRBV6-5 with TRBJ2-1; tentative D call: TRBD1 (6 bases). The CDR3 contains 15 residues. Trimming left V 3 bases short and J 3 bases short, with 12 bases between. Germline CDR1 MNHEY, CDR2 SVGAGI. CDR3 in DNA: TGTGCCAGCAGTTATGCCACAGGGAGCTACAATGAGCAGTTCTTC. Translating it yields CASSYATGSYNEQFF.

This clone was recorded only once. The V call is TRBV3-1 (or the pseudogene TRBV3-2), the J call TRBJ1-2; D is unclear. V dropped 4 bases and J dropped 10 bases, with 13 bases sitting between them. There are 12 residues in the CDR3. The germline V gene encodes CDR1 LGHDT and CDR2 YNNKEL (reference sequence). For the CDR3, the DNA is TGTGCCAGCAGCCCCCGACATGGTGACTACACCTTC. Protein: CASSPRHGDYTF.

The V and J genes are TRBV10-3 and TRBJ1-3; TRBD1 agrees at 10 bases. V lost 2 bases and J lost 0; bases outside the gene matches: 7. Germline CDR1 reads ENHRY; CDR2 reads SYGVKD. The CDR3 runs 18 residues. DNA for the CDR3: TGTGCCATCAGTGAGCCGGGGACAGGGGAAATCTCTGGAAACACCATATATTTT. Protein sequence: CAISEPGTGEISGNTIYF.

This clone was counted only a few times. The genes are TRBV5-1 and TRBJ1-1; the D gene is possibly TRBD1 (5 bases). The V and J ends lost 2 bases and 6 bases respectively, with 14 bases between them. CDR3 length equals 14 residues. Germline V lookup: CDR1 SGHRS, CDR2 YFSETQ. CDR3 loop: CASSLGRPGAEAFF. The CDR3 nucleotides are TGCGCCAGCAGCTTAGGACGGCCGGGGGCTGAAGCTTTCTTT.

CDR3: CASSPRTGIGNTIYF. Written as DNA, the CDR3 is TGTGCCAGCAGCCCTCGGACAGGGATTGGAAACACCATATATTTT. The gene calls are TRBV9 and TRBJ1-3; 8 bases are a match to TRBD1. This CDR3 region has 15 residues. Germline V gene data show CDR1 as SGDLS and CDR2 as YYNGEE. V was clipped by 4 bases and J by 3 bases; unmatched bases: 6.

The chain combines TRBV28 with TRBJ1-5, with D unclear. The CDR3 loop spans 12 amino acids. V dropped 2 bases and J dropped 7 bases, with 6 bases sitting between them. Germline V gene lookup returns CDR1 MDHEN and CDR2 SYDVKM. The DNA for the CDR3 is TGTGCCAGCAGTTTAACGGGGCAGCCCCAGCATTTT. Translation: CASSLTGQPQHF.

The CDR3 coding sequence is TGTGCCAGCAGCTTAAGCGGGGGCACCGGGGAGCTGTTTTTT. Translated, it gives CASSLSGGTGELFF. This rearrangement joins TRBV7-9 to TRBJ2-2; 8 bases match TRBD2. Unmatched junction bases numbered 0, after V lost 2 bases and J lost 4 bases. The CDR3 has 14 amino acids. Germline loops: CDR1 SEHNR, CDR2 FQNEAQ (reference sequence).

V is TRBV6-1 and J is TRBJ2-3; TRBD1 matches 10 bases. The CDR3 extends over 16 amino acids. V lost 2 bases, J lost 4 bases, and 6 bases stayed unmatched. Germline V gives CDR1 MNHNS, CDR2 SASEGT. The CDR3 here is CASSEYPGQGSDTQYF. CDR3 bases: TGTGCCAGCAGTGAATACCCGGGACAGGGGTCAGATACGCAGTATTTT.

The gene calls are TRBV6-2 or TRBV6-3 and TRBJ1-2; D unresolved. The germline gives CDR1 MNHEY, CDR2 SVGEGT. The CDR3 has 12 amino acids. V was cut by 2 bases and J by 5 bases, with 6 bases left in between. The CDR3 DNA reads TGTGCCAGCAGTTACGGGGAGTATGGCTACACCTTC. Its protein product is CASSYGEYGYTF.

J is TRBJ2-3 and V is TRBV3-1 (or the pseudogene TRBV3-2); D gene unclear. This CDR3 contains 11 residues. Trimming took off 3 bases at V and 5 bases at J, with 3 bases between the two ends. Germline V CDR1 and CDR2: LGHDT, YNNKEL (reference sequence). CDR3 residues: CASSHRDTQYF. The DNA of the CDR3 is TGTGCCAGCAGCCACCGAGATACGCAGTATTTT.

V gene TRBV19 combines with J gene TRBJ1-6; TRBD1 might be the D (5 bases). This CDR3 is built from 15 residues. V was clipped by 3 bases and J by 5 bases, with 11 bases between them. Germline lookup yields CDR1 LNHDA and CDR2 SQIVND (reference sequence). In DNA form, the CDR3 reads TGTGCCAGTAGTATCACCGGGGGGAATAATTCACCCCTCCACTTT. It specifies CASSITGGNNSPLHF.

This clone appeared a single time. The chain uses TRBV6-6 and TRBJ2-7, with D possibly being TRBD2 (6 bases). Germline lookup yields CDR1 MNHNY and CDR2 SVGAGI (reference sequence). V lost 7 bases and J lost 3, with 16 bases in between. CDR3 length: 14 residues. The CDR3 loop reads CASIGTQYNYEQYF. Here the CDR3 DNA reads TGTGCCAGCATAGGGACTCAATACAACTACGAGCAGTACTTC.

This clone was found once. This sequence joins TRBV24-1 and TRBJ2-1; 11 positions agree with TRBD2. CDR3 length: 17 residues. V lost 4 bases and J lost 4; bases outside the gene matches: 8. CDR1 and CDR2 from the germline V gene are KGHDR and SFDVKD. The CDR3 region has the DNA TGTGCCACCAGTGAAGCCTCCGGGACTAGCGGTTACAATGAGCAGTTCTTC. It codes for CATSEASGTSGYNEQFF.

This sequence joins TRBV27 and TRBJ1-2; TRBD1 agrees at 8 bases. There are 14 residues in the CDR3. J was trimmed by 5 bases and V by 0 bases; bases with no gene match: 2. CDR1 and CDR2 from the germline V gene are MNHEY and SMNVEV (reference sequence). In DNA form, the CDR3 reads TGTGCCAGCAGTTTATCGGGACAGGAGTATGGCTACACCTTC. This codes for CASSLSGQEYGYTF.

This clone was seen only once. This chain links TRBV28 with TRBJ1-2, with TRBD1 as a possible D gene (5 bases). Germline V gene data show CDR1 as MDHEN and CDR2 as SYDVKM. The CDR3 extends over 14 amino acids. V was pared by 2 bases and J by 8 bases, with 15 bases between. CDR3 amino acids: CASSLMGGGGGYTF. The CDR3 DNA follows: TGTGCCAGCAGTTTAATGGGGGGGGGTGGCGGCTACACCTTC.

V and J are TRBV5-1 and TRBJ2-3; 11 bases agree with TRBD2. This CDR3 has 15 amino acids. Germline-derived CDR1 and CDR2 are SGHRS and YFSETQ. V shed 4 bases, J shed 4 bases, and the junction held 5 bases outside the gene matches. Written as DNA, the CDR3 is TGCGCCAGCAGCACTAGCGGGAGTTCAGCAGATACGCAGTATTTT. This gives the protein CASSTSGSSADTQYF.

The chain is built from TRBV7-9 and TRBJ2-3; the match to TRBD1 covers 8 bases. The J segment lost 6 bases and the V segment lost 8 bases, leaving 7 bases of the junction unmatched. The CDR3 length is 13 residues. Germline-derived CDR1 and CDR2 are SEHNR and FQNEAQ (reference sequence). The CDR3 DNA follows: TGTGCCAGCGACAGGGGTTTATACGATACGCAGTATTTT. Protein product: CASDRGLYDTQYF.

The sample holds one count of this clone. The J gene is TRBJ2-1, the V gene TRBV28; D perhaps matches TRBD1 (6 bases). The CDR3 consists of 13 residues. V was cut by 8 bases and J by 8 bases, with 16 bases left in between. Germline V gives CDR1 MDHEN, CDR2 SYDVKM. CDR3 coding DNA: TGTGCCAGCCGACAGACAGGTCACGATGAGCAGTTCTTC. Residues: CASRQTGHDEQFF.

V usage is TRBV27 and J usage is TRBJ2-7; 11 bases are shared with TRBD2. The CDR3 length is 13 residues. Germline lookup yields CDR1 MNHEY and CDR2 SMNVEV (reference sequence). Unmatched junction bases numbered 7, after V lost 9 bases and J lost 6 bases. CDR3 sequence: CASRLAGRTEQYF. CDR3 DNA: TGTGCCAGTAGACTAGCGGGACGTACCGAGCAGTACTTC.

The chain employs TRBV18 and TRBJ2-7, with TRBD1 identical over 8 bases. The V and J ends lost 1 base and 3 bases, in that order; junction bases with no gene match: 2. The CDR3 contains 14 residues. Germline V lookup: CDR1 KGHSH, CDR2 LQKENI. The CDR3 protein is CASSPRQGNYEQYF. The DNA of the CDR3 is TGTGCCAGCTCACCACGACAGGGGAACTACGAGCAGTACTTC.

The V call is TRBV27, the J call TRBJ1-1; 9 bases map to TRBD1. The germline V gene has CDR1 MNHEY and CDR2 SMNVEV (reference sequence). This CDR3 is 14 amino acids long. Losses at the gene ends were 8 bases for V and 5 bases for J; bases not matched to a gene: 9. The chain's CDR3 is CASGATGGSTEAFF. For the CDR3, the DNA is TGTGCCAGCGGCGCGACAGGGGGGAGTACTGAAGCTTTCTTT.

This chain joins TRBV30 and TRBJ2-3, with 7 bases that match TRBD1. The CDR3 covers 14 residues. Unmatched junction bases numbered 5, after V lost 3 bases and J lost 2 bases. Germline assignment: CDR1 GTSNPN and CDR2 SVGIG (reference sequence). CDR3 amino acids: CAWRRTGFTDTQYF. The CDR3 DNA reads TGTGCCTGGAGGAGGACAGGATTCACAGATACGCAGTATTTT.

The chain couples TRBV6-2 or TRBV6-3 to TRBJ2-7, with 9 bases fitting TRBD2. The V and J ends lost 0 bases and 8 bases, in that order; junction bases with no gene match: 5. The CDR3 spans 14 residues. Germline values: CDR1 MNHEY, CDR2 SVGEGT. The CDR3 reads CASSYSTGTSQQYF. In DNA, the CDR3 is TGTGCCAGCAGTTACTCAACGGGGACTAGCCAGCAGTACTTC.

This chain connects TRBV4-3 to TRBJ1-2; 7 positions match TRBD1. V was pared by 4 bases and J by 4 bases, with 3 bases of the junction left unmatched. This CDR3 is built from 13 residues. Looked up from germline, CDR1 is LGHNA and CDR2 is YSLEER. The CDR3 DNA is TGCGCCAGCAGCCTGGGACAGCTCTATGGCTACACCTTC. Protein sequence: CASSLGQLYGYTF.

The chain's CDR3 is CASSTDSAGAVEQYF. Here the CDR3 DNA reads TGTGCCAGCAGCACGGACAGTGCAGGGGCAGTCGAGCAGTACTTC. The V and J genes are TRBV21-1 and TRBJ2-7; the table's D gene call, TRBD1, was not cross checked with the DNA. TRBV21-1 is assigned pseudogene status. The CDR3 length is 15 residues.

The V and J genes are TRBV11-1 and TRBJ1-1; no definite D call. Germline loops: CDR1 SGHAT, CDR2 FQDESV (reference sequence). Deletions cut 4 bases from V and 5 bases from J, with 11 bases between. This CDR3 region has 13 residues. The CDR3 protein is CASSWRDGTEAFF. In DNA form, the CDR3 reads TGTGCCAGCAGCTGGAGGGATGGGACTGAAGCTTTCTTT. Filled out from reference TRBV11-1 and TRBJ1-1, the complete variable domain reads EAEVAQSPRYKITEKSQAVAFWCDPISGHATLYWYRQILGQGPELLVQFQDESVVDDSQLPKDRFSAERLKGVDSTLKIQPAELGDSAMYLCASSWRDGTEAFFGQGTRLTVV.

This clone was picked up one time. The V call is TRBV7-2, the J call TRBJ2-3; 9 bases line up with TRBD2. This CDR3 is built from 16 residues. Germline V gene data show CDR1 as SGHTA and CDR2 as FQGNSA. V shed 1 base and J 1 base; nucleotides not matched to a gene: 3. The CDR3 sequence: CASSLGPSGGTDTQYF. The CDR3 DNA sequence: TGTGCCAGCAGCTTAGGACCTAGCGGGGGCACAGATACGCAGTATTTT.

The chain joins TRBV3-1 (or the pseudogene TRBV3-2) to TRBJ1-6, with D maybe TRBD1 (6 bases). Trimming removed 2 bases from V and 10 bases from J, with 9 bases in between. Germline V gene data show CDR1 as LGHDT and CDR2 as YNNKEL (reference sequence). This CDR3 is 13 amino acids long. The chain's CDR3 is CASSQRQESPLHF. For the CDR3, the DNA is TGTGCCAGCAGCCAAAGACAGGAGTCACCCCTCCACTTT.

The V call is TRBV10-3, the J call TRBJ1-2; perhaps TRBD1 as D (5 bases). With 2 bases removed from V and 4 bases from J, the gap between germline ends came to 11 bases. Germline CDR1 is ENHRY and CDR2 is SYGVKD. The CDR3 runs 14 residues. In DNA, the CDR3 is TGTGCCATCAGTGAGACAGGAGTGACCTATGGCTACACCTTC. Translation gives CAISETGVTYGYTF.

This rearrangement joins TRBV10-3 to TRBJ2-7, with D possibly TRBD2 on 6 matching bases. The V gene's germline CDR1 is ENHRY and CDR2 SYGVKD. Trimming removed 4 bases from V and 3 bases from J, with 10 bases in between. CDR3 length equals 13 residues. The CDR3 sequence: CAISARDFYEQYF. In DNA, the CDR3 is TGTGCCATCAGTGCCCGGGACTTCTACGAGCAGTACTTC.

As concerns this clone: Other DNA sequences in this sample translate to the same CDR3. The chain employs TRBV7-2 and TRBJ2-2, with 12 bases that match TRBD2. The CDR3 length is 16 residues. Germline V gene lookup returns CDR1 SGHTA and CDR2 FQGNSA. V lost 2 bases and J lost 3; bases outside the gene matches: 1. As DNA, the CDR3 is TGTGCCAGCAGCTTACTAGCGGGAGGGTACACCGGGGAGCTGTTTTTT. Protein product: CASSLLAGGYTGELFF. The variable domain in full, completed from reference TRBV7-2 and TRBJ2-2, reads GAGVSQSPSNKVTEKGKDVELRCDPISGHTALYWYRQSLGQGLEFLIYFQGNSAPDKSGLPSDRFSAERTGGSVSTLTIQRTQQEDSAVYLCASSLLAGGYTGELFFGEGSRLTVL.

The chain joins TRBV19 to TRBJ2-2, with 7 bases fitting TRBD1. The CDR3 is made up of 16 amino acids. Trimming took 4 bases from V and 5 from J; bases not matched to a gene: 10. Germline assignment: CDR1 LNHDA and CDR2 SQIVND (reference sequence). CDR3 loop: CASSTRTGRGTGELFF. The DNA for the CDR3 is TGTGCCAGTAGTACCCGGACAGGTCGTGGGACCGGGGAGCTGTTTTTT.